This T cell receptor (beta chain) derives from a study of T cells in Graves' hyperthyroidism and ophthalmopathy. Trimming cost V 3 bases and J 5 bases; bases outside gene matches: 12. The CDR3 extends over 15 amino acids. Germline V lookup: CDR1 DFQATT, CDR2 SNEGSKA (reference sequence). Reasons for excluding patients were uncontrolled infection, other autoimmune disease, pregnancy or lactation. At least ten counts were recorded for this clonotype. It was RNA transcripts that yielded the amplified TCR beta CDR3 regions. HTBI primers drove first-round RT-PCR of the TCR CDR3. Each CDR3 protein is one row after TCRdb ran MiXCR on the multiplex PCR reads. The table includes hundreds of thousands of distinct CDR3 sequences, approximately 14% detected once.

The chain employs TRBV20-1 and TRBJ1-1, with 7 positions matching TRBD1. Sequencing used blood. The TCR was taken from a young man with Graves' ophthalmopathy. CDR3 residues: CSARAPQGPETEAFF. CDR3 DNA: TGCAGTGCTAGGGCCCCACAGGGGCCGGAGACTGAAGCTTTCTTT.